This is a list of T cell receptor beta chains from one sample in a study of OX40 agonist ivuxolimab in advanced cancers. Clones were sequenced by immunoSEQ multiplex PCR, and TCRdb holds only the in-frame ones, with some missing. This table holds some 35,000 clones, about 82% found once. Specimen: CD4+ or CD8+ T cells sorted from blood, collected in a trial of the OX40 agonist ivuxolimab. Receptors originate from an adult with an advanced solid tumor such as melanoma, head and neck, liver or kidney cancer. CDR3s include the opening cysteine and the closing phenylalanine or tryptophan. Each record gives: clone size, J gene, V gene, D gene, CDR3 protein, CDR3 DNA. D genes are given only for firm matches. Rows may omit the clone size; those that give it use once, few, many or a size class.

once | TRBJ2-2 | TRBV5-4 | . | CASSLVGATGELFF | TGTGCCAGCAGCCTGGTCGGAGCCACCGGGGAGCTGTTTTTT
few | TRBJ1-1 | TRBV19 | TRBD1 | CASSARDRGPTEAFF | TGTGCCAGTAGTGCCCGGGACAGGGGGCCAACTGAAGCTTTCTTT
once | TRBJ1-1 | TRBV5-1 | . | CASSSTGAANTEAFF | TGCGCCAGCAGCTCGACAGGAGCCGCGAACACTGAAGCTTTCTTT
. | TRBJ1-6 | TRBV6-4 | . | CASSGIIGSPLHF | TGTGCCAGCAGCGGGATAATAGGTTCACCCCTCCACTTT
few | TRBJ1-5 | TRBV7-9 | . | CASSQGTRDQPQHF | TGTGCCAGCAGCCAAGGGACCCGGGATCAGCCCCAGCATTTT
. | TRBJ2-3 | TRBV6-6 | . | CASSLQGDTQYF | TGTGCCAGCAGTTTGCAGGGGGATACGCAGTATTTT
. | TRBJ2-5 | TRBV6-5 | TRBD1 | CASRARGYQETQYF | TGTGCCAGCAGGGCCAGGGGGTACCAAGAGACCCAGTACTTC
once | TRBJ2-6 | TRBV6-5 | TRBD2 | CASTERGAGANVLTF | TGTGCCAGCACCGAGCGGGGGGCTGGGGCCAACGTCCTGACTTTC
. | TRBJ2-5 | TRBV12-1 | . | CASSSDGMRYQETQYF | TGTGCCAGCAGCTCCGACGGGATGAGGTACCAAGAGACCCAGTACTTC
. | TRBJ2-3 | TRBV5-1 | . | CASSAALAGTSTDTQYF | TGCGCCAGCAGCGCAGCCCTTGCCGGGACATCGACAGATACGCAGTATTTT
. | TRBJ2-5 | TRBV5-1 | . | CASSPGLRDETQYF | TGCGCCAGCAGCCCGGGACTCCGGGACGAGACCCAGTACTTC
. | TRBJ2-7 | TRBV7-9 | . | CASSSTSEQYF | TGTGCCAGCAGCTCCACGTCCGAGCAGTACTTC
. | TRBJ2-1 | TRBV9 | TRBD2 | CASSGGLAGNEQFF | TGTGCCAGCAGCGGGGGACTAGCGGGCAATGAGCAGTTCTTC
. | TRBJ2-1 | TRBV4-1 | . | CASSQAGLNEQFF | TGCGCCAGCAGCCAAGCGGGACTTAATGAGCAGTTCTTC
. | TRBJ1-1 | TRBV9 | TRBD1 | CASSGQGGAFF | TGTGCCAGCAGCGGACAGGGAGGCGCTTTCTTT
. | TRBJ2-7 | TRBV5-4 | . | CASSLGFEQYF | TGTGCCAGCAGCTTGGGGTTCGAGCAGTACTTC
. | TRBJ2-7 | TRBV7-2 | . | CASSFPTYEQYF | TGTGCCAGCAGCTTTCCTACCTACGAGCAGTACTTC
. | TRBJ1-4 | TRBV4-1 | . | CASSQGGGAEKLFF | TGCGCCAGCAGCCAAGGAGGAGGGGCTGAAAAACTGTTTTTT
. | TRBJ1-3 | TRBV6-4 | . | CASMGRGGLSGNTIYF | TGTGCCAGCATGGGCCGGGGGGGTCTCTCTGGAAACACCATATATTTT
. | TRBJ2-3 | TRBV28 | . | CASSPLEVVFTDTQYF | TGTGCCAGCAGTCCACTAGAGGTGGTTTTCACAGATACGCAGTATTTT
. | TRBJ2-7 | TRBV7-9 | TRBD1 | CASSLSGTGTNNEQYF | TGTGCCAGCAGCTTATCCGGGACAGGGACCAATAACGAGCAGTACTTC
. | TRBJ2-1 | TRBV25-1 | TRBD2 | CASKRLAGAYNEQFF | TGTGCCAGTAAAAGACTAGCGGGGGCCTACAATGAGCAGTTCTTC
. | TRBJ2-1 | TRBV13 | TRBD1 | CASSFRDRGYSEQFF | TGTGCCAGCAGCTTCCGGGACAGGGGTTACAGTGAGCAGTTCTTC
. | TRBJ1-5 | TRBV4-1 | . | CASSQAGFSNQPQHF | TGCGCCAGCAGCCAAGCCGGCTTTAGCAATCAGCCCCAGCATTTT